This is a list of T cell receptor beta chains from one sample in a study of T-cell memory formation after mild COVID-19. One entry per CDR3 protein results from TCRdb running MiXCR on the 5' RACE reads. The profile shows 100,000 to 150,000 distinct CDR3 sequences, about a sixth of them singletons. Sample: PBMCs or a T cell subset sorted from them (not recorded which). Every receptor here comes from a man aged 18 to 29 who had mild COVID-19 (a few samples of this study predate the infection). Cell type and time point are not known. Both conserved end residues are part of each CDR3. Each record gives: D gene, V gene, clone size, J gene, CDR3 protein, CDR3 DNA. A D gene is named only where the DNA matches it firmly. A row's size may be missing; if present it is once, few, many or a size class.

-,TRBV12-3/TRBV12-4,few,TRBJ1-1,CASIRQPGWEAMNTEAFF,TGTGCCAGCATCCGGCAGCCGGGCTGGGAGGCCATGAACACTGAAGCTTTCTTT
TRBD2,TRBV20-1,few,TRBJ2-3,CSAGESGGFSDTQYF,TGCAGTGCCGGGGAAAGCGGGGGGTTTTCAGATACGCAGTATTTT
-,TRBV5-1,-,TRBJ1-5,CASSLDSPYNQPQHF,TGCGCCAGCAGCTTGGACTCCCCATACAATCAGCCCCAGCATTTT
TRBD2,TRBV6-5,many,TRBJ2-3,CASSRLAGGTDTQYF,TGTGCCAGCAGTAGACTAGCGGGGGGCACAGATACGCAGTATTTT
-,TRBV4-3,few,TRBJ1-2,CASSQEVGFHYGYTF,TGCGCCAGCAGCCAAGAAGTGGGGTTTCACTATGGCTACACCTTC
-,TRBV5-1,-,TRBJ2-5,CASSNLGAVQETQYF,TGCGCCAGCAGCAACCTCGGGGCGGTCCAAGAGACCCAGTACTTC
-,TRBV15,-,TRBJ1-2,CATRNGGATGGYTF,TGTGCCACCAGGAACGGGGGGGCGACGGGTGGCTACACCTTC
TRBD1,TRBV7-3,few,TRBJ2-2,CASSSTGVVGELFF,TGTGCCAGCAGCTCCACAGGGGTGGTCGGGGAGCTGTTTTTT
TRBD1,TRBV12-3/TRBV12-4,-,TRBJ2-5,CASSLAGQGAKTQYF,TGTGCCAGCAGTTTAGCCGGACAGGGGGCGAAGACCCAGTACTTC
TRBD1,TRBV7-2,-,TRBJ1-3,CASSWDSSGNTIYF,TGTGCCAGCAGCTGGGACAGCTCTGGAAACACCATATATTTT
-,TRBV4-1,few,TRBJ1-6,CASSQDRRGNNSPLHF,TGCGCCAGCAGCCAAGATCGGAGGGGGAATAATTCACCCCTCCACTTT
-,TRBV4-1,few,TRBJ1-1,CASSQETGRKVTTEAFF,TGCGCCAGCAGCCAAGAGACAGGTCGAAAGGTAACCACTGAAGCTTTCTTT
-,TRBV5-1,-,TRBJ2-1,CASSLAPSTVYNEQFF,TGCGCCAGCAGCTTGGCCCCGTCCACCGTCTACAATGAGCAGTTCTTC
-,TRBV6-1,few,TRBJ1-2,CASSEALGDSGYTF,TGTGCCAGCAGTGAAGCGCTCGGGGATTCTGGCTACACCTTC
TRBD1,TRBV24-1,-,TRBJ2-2,CATSDGTGTGKNTGELFF,TGTGCCACCAGTGATGGGACCGGGACAGGGAAGAACACCGGGGAGCTGTTTTTT
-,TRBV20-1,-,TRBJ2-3,CSASGRRETDTQYF,TGCAGTGCTAGTGGGAGGCGAGAGACAGATACGCAGTATTTT
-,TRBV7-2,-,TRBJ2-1,CASSLTRYNEQFF,TGTGCCAGCAGCTTAACCCGATACAATGAGCAGTTCTTC
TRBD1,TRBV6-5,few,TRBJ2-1,CASSRDSAYNEQFF,TGTGCCAGCAGTAGGGACAGCGCGTACAATGAGCAGTTCTTC
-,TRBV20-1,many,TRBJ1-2,CSARDSGGLGYTF,TGCAGTGCTAGAGATTCCGGGGGCCTCGGCTACACCTTC
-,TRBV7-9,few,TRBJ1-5,CASSYIADQPQHF,TGTGCCAGCAGCTACATAGCAGATCAACCCCAGCATTTT
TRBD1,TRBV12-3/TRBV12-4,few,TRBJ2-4,CASRAPGTALNIQYF,TGTGCCAGCAGAGCCCCCGGGACAGCACTAAACATTCAGTACTTC
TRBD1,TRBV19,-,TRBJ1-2,CAILDRGGVNGYTF,TGTGCCATCCTGGACAGGGGGGGAGTGAATGGCTACACCTTC
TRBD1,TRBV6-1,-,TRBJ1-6,CASSEDRVKLHF,TGTGCCAGCAGTGAGGACAGGGTCAAGCTCCACTTT
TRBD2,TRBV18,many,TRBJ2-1,CASSRTSGTNEQFF,TGTGCCAGCTCACGGACTAGCGGGACCAATGAGCAGTTCTTC
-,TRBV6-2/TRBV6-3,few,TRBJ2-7,CASSRLSFYEQYF,TGTGCCAGCAGCCGACTTAGTTTCTACGAGCAGTACTTC
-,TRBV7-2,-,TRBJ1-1,CASSVGGGAFF,TGTGCCAGCAGCGTAGGGGGAGGAGCTTTCTTT
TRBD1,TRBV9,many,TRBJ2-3,CASSPGQGTDTQYF,TGTGCCAGCAGCCCGGGACAGGGCACAGATACGCAGTATTTT
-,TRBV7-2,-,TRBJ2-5,CASSFSVGDQETQYF,TGTGCCAGCAGCTTCTCCGTCGGGGACCAAGAGACCCAGTACTTC
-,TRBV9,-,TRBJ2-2,CASSARTVGELFF,TGTGCCAGCAGCGCCCGGACAGTCGGGGAGCTGTTTTTT
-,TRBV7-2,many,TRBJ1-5,CASSDSNQPQHF,TGTGCCAGCAGTGACAGCAATCAGCCCCAGCATTTT
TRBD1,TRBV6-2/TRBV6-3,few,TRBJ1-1,CATRPGTGAWTAGTEAFF,TGTGCCACCCGTCCCGGGACAGGGGCGTGGACGGCGGGCACTGAAGCTTTCTTT
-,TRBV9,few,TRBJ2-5,CASSPEVYAQETQYF,TGTGCCAGCAGCCCAGAGGTCTATGCCCAAGAGACCCAGTACTTC
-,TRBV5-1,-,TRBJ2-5,CASSYEPAGETQYF,TGCGCCAGCAGCTACGAACCGGCGGGAGAGACCCAGTACTTC
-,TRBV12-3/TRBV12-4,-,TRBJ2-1,CAIVVGSSYNEQFF,TGTGCCATTGTAGTGGGGAGCTCCTACAATGAGCAGTTCTTC
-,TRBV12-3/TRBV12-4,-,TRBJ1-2,CASSLRPNYGYTF,TGTGCCAGCAGTTTGAGACCAAACTATGGCTACACCTTC
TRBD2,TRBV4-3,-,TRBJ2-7,CASSRGTNYEQYF,TGCGCCAGCAGCCGGGGGACTAACTACGAGCAGTACTTC
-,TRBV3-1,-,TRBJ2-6,CASSQQGFTGANVLTF,TGTGCCAGCAGCCAACAGGGGTTCACTGGGGCCAACGTCCTGACTTTC
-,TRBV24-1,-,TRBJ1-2,CATSDHQEGYTF,TGTGCCACCAGTGACCACCAGGAAGGCTACACCTTC
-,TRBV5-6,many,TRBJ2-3,CASSLERDTQYF,TGTGCCAGCAGCTTGGAGAGGGATACGCAGTATTTT
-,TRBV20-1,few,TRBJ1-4,CSARPRQNNEKLFF,TGCAGTGCCCGGCCGCGGCAGAATAATGAAAAACTGTTTTTT
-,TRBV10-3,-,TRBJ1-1,CAITLGENTEAFF,TGTGCCATCACCCTAGGGGAGAACACTGAAGCTTTCTTT
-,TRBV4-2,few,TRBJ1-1,CASSQEQTQAFF,TGTGCCAGCAGCCAAGAACAGACTCAAGCTTTCTTT
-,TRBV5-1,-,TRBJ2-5,CASSSVGVEETQYF,TGCGCCAGCAGCTCTGTTGGGGTGGAAGAGACCCAGTACTTC
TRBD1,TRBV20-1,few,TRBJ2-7,CSATDRGYEQYF,TGCAGTGCCACAGACAGGGGCTACGAGCAGTACTTC
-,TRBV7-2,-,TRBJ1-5,CASSLSGARRDQPQHF,TGTGCCAGCAGCTTGTCAGGGGCGCGCAGGGATCAGCCCCAGCATTTT
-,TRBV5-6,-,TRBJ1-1,CASSPMTRLGDTEAFF,TGTGCCAGCAGCCCAATGACACGACTTGGGGACACTGAAGCTTTCTTT